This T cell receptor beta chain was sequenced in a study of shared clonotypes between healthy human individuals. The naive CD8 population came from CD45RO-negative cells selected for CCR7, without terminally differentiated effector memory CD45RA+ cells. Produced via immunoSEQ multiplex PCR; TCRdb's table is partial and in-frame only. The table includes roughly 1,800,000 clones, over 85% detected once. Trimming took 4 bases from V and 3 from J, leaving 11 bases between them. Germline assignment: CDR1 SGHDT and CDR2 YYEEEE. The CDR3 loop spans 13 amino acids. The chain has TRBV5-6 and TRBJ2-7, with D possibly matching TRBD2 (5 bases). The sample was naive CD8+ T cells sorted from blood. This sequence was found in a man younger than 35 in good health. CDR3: CASSAGLDYEQYF. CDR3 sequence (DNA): TGTGCCAGCAGCGCCGGACTGGACTACGAGCAGTACTTC.